These T cell receptor beta chains were read from a single sample in a study of cytomegalovirus exposure and HLA in healthy donors. The method was immunoSEQ multiplex PCR; TCRdb's version includes in-frame clones alone and lacks a portion of them. The table has 100,000 to 150,000 clones, 84% seen once. Sequenced: PBMCs. These receptors all come from a man in his forties or fifties in good health and CMV-seronegative. Both conserved end residues are part of each CDR3. A D gene is named only where the DNA matches it firmly. Only some rows state a clone size, as once, few, many or a class for expanded clones.

. | . | TRBJ1-4 | 13 | TRBV5-1 | TGCGCCAGCAGCTACCCGGAGGGCGAAAAACTGTTTTTT | CASSYPEGEKLFF
. | . | TRBJ2-1 | 13 | TRBV5-1 | TGCGCCAGCAGCCCACTGCTTGAGCGTGAGCAGTTCTTC | CASSPLLEREQFF
once | TRBD1 | TRBJ1-1 | 15 | TRBV27 | TGTGCCAGCAGCCTGGCAGGGGGCTTGGACACTGAAGCTTTCTTT | CASSLAGGLDTEAFF
once | TRBD1 | TRBJ2-7 | 15 | TRBV5-1 | TGCGCCAGCAGCTTGGGGACAGGGATCCCCTACGAGCAGTACTTC | CASSLGTGIPYEQYF
. | TRBD1 | TRBJ1-4 | 15 | TRBV11-2 | TGTGCCAGCAGCGTTACAGGGGGCACGTATGAAAAACTGTTTTTT | CASSVTGGTYEKLFF
. | TRBD1 | TRBJ1-2 | 14 | TRBV27 | TGTGCCAGCAGTTTTCAGGGACAGAACTATGGCTACACCTTC | CASSFQGQNYGYTF
. | TRBD1 | TRBJ1-6 | 14 | TRBV27 | TGTGCCAGCAGTTTATGGGACAGTGGAACACCCCTCCACTTT | CASSLWDSGTPLHF
. | . | TRBJ1-2 | 12 | TRBV6-6 | TGTGCCAGCGCGGACAGAAGGTATGGCTACACCTTC | CASADRRYGYTF
. | TRBD2 | TRBJ2-2 | 16 | TRBV9 | TGTGCCAGCAGCAACCTAGCGGGGCTTGAGCCCGGGGAGCTGTTTTTT | CASSNLAGLEPGELFF
. | . | TRBJ1-1 | 13 | TRBV28 | TGTGCCAGCAGTTTATCATACAGGAGTGAAGCTTTCTTT | CASSLSYRSEAFF
. | . | TRBJ2-7 | 16 | TRBV10-3 | TGTGCCATCAGTGACCCGGGACACGCATACGAATACGAGCAGTACTTC | CAISDPGHAYEYEQYF
. | TRBD1 | TRBJ2-7 | 15 | TRBV13 | TGTGCCAGCAGCTACGGACAGGGAGCTTCCTACGAGCAGTACTTC | CASSYGQGASYEQYF
. | . | TRBJ1-6 | 14 | TRBV7-2 | TGTGCCAGCAGCACCCGAGAGAGAAATTCACCCCTCCACTTT | CASSTRERNSPLHF